What follows are 24 T cell receptor beta chains derived from one specimen sequenced in a study of blood T cell repertoires in COVID-19. Generated by immunoSEQ multiplex PCR, the TCRdb table keeps only in-frame clones and is missing some. The repertoire holds 250,000 to 350,000 clones, with approximately 84% as singletons. The sample was peripheral blood. The receptors shown here come from a human donor with COVID-19, enrolled during active disease. The donor label of this sample is uncertain.

This clone was seen a few times. J is TRBJ1-3 and V is TRBV5-1; D perhaps matches TRBD1 (5 bases). CDR1 is SGHRS and CDR2 is YFSETQ in the germline V gene. Trimming removed 3 bases from V and 0 bases from J, with 10 bases in between. The CDR3 runs 15 residues. CDR3 loop: CASSWEGSSGNTIYF. CDR3 in DNA: TGCGCCAGCAGCTGGGAGGGGAGCTCTGGAAACACCATATATTTT.

V and J are TRBV27 and TRBJ2-4; 8 bases are a match to TRBD1. The V gene's germline CDR1 is MNHEY and CDR2 SMNVEV (reference sequence). Trimming took 6 bases from V and 9 from J; bases not matched to a gene: 7. This CDR3 is 13 amino acids long. In DNA, the CDR3 is TGTGCCAGCAGGCGGACAGGGAATAGCATTCAGTACTTC. It codes for CASRRTGNSIQYF.

The chain carries TRBV4-3 and TRBJ1-1; D is unresolved. V was cut by 0 bases and J by 4 bases, with 12 bases left in between. The CDR3 extends over 15 amino acids. Looked up from germline, CDR1 is LGHNA and CDR2 is YSLEER. DNA of the CDR3: TGCGCCAGCAGCCAAGAGACCACAGTCCGCACTGAAGCTTTCTTT. It specifies CASSQETTVRTEAFF.

The chain combines TRBV28 with TRBJ2-7; possibly TRBD1 for D (5 bases). CDR1 is MDHEN and CDR2 is SYDVKM in the germline V gene. The CDR3 has 12 residues. Deletions cut 9 bases from V and 3 bases from J, with 12 bases between. The CDR3 region is CASTGFHYEQYF. In DNA, the CDR3 is TGTGCCAGTACAGGTTTTCACTACGAGCAGTACTTC.

The table lists this clone with many counts. The chain carries TRBV5-1 and TRBJ1-1, with D perhaps TRBD1 (5 bases). The germline V gene has CDR1 SGHRS and CDR2 YFSETQ. This CDR3 spans 15 amino acids. V was shortened by 1 base and J by 1 base, with 11 bases between the two germline ends. This CDR3 reads CASSLLGPGNTEAFF. The CDR3 region has the DNA TGCGCCAGCAGCTTGTTGGGGCCCGGGAACACTGAAGCTTTCTTT.

V and J are TRBV3-1 (or the pseudogene TRBV3-2) and TRBJ2-1, with 9 bases matching TRBD2. Germline V gene lookup returns CDR1 LGHDT and CDR2 YNNKEL (reference sequence). The trim removed 0 bases at V and 3 bases at J, leaving 6 bases unmatched. The CDR3 has 17 amino acids. DNA for the CDR3: TGTGCCAGCAGCCAAGATAGGGCTAGCGGGAACTACAATGAGCAGTTCTTC. Its translation: CASSQDRASGNYNEQFF.

The rearrangement joins TRBV7-2 to TRBJ2-7, with 7 positions matching TRBD1. J lost 10 bases, V lost 3 bases, and 12 bases had no gene match. Germline CDR1 and CDR2: SGHTA and FQGNSA. This CDR3 is built from 14 residues. CDR3 DNA sequence: TGTGCCAGCAGCTTGCCTAGCCTGGCAGGGGGACAGTACTTC. Amino acids: CASSLPSLAGGQYF.

The genes are TRBV28 and TRBJ1-4; TRBD1 matches at 10 bases. This CDR3 has 16 amino acids. Germline V lookup: CDR1 MDHEN, CDR2 SYDVKM. The junction had 8 bases not matched to a gene; V was cut back by 3 bases and J by 7 bases. The DNA for the CDR3 is TGTGCCAGCAGTTTTCAACGACAGGGGGCGCGTGAAAAACTGTTTTTT. This codes for CASSFQRQGAREKLFF. Drawing the rest from reference TRBV28 and TRBJ1-4, the complete variable domain is DVKVTQSSRYLVKRTGEKVFLECVQDMDHENMFWYRQDPGLGLRLIYFSYDVKMKEKGDIPEGYSVSREKKERFSLILESASTNQTSMYLCASSFQRQGAREKLFFGSGTQLSVL.

The V call is TRBV6-5, the J call TRBJ1-2; 7 bases line up with TRBD1. The CDR3 totals 13 residues. The germline CDR1 and CDR2 sequences are MNHEY and SVGAGI. With 6 bases clipped from V and 7 bases from J, the junction kept 8 bases outside the gene matches. The CDR3 DNA sequence: TGTGCCAGCAGGAAAGGACAGGTTCTTGGCTACACCTTC. Translated, it gives CASRKGQVLGYTF.

The chain combines TRBV5-1 with TRBJ2-1; 11 bases align to TRBD2. This CDR3 comprises 18 residues. The germline V gene has CDR1 SGHRS and CDR2 YFSETQ. Trimming took 4 bases from V and 2 from J; bases not matched to a gene: 11. The CDR3 spells CASSPTGTSGTTYNEQFF. In nucleotides, the CDR3 is TGCGCCAGCAGCCCAACCGGGACTAGCGGAACGACCTACAATGAGCAGTTCTTC.

The rearrangement uses TRBV18 and TRBJ1-6; 7 bases line up with TRBD1. V shed 6 bases and J 7 bases; nucleotides not matched to a gene: 6. The CDR3 has 14 residues. Germline V CDR1 and CDR2: KGHSH, LQKENI. CDR3 sequence: CASSRDSGNSPLHF. DNA of the CDR3: TGTGCCAGCTCGCGGGACAGCGGAAATTCACCCCTCCACTTT.

In this sample, this clone turned up many times. The chain is built from TRBV10-3 and TRBJ1-2, with no clear D. CDR1 ENHRY and CDR2 SYGVKD come from the germline V gene. This CDR3 region has 12 residues. The V end was cut by 3 bases, the J end by 10 bases, with 12 bases between. As DNA, the CDR3 is TGTGCCATCAGTGATGGGGAGTTTGCCTACACCTTC. Translated: CAISDGEFAYTF.

The rearrangement links TRBV6-6 to TRBJ2-6; 8 nucleotides line up with TRBD2. The CDR3 is made up of 19 amino acids. The ends lost 5 bases at V and 0 bases at J; junction bases unmatched: 12. From germline, CDR1 is MNHNY and CDR2 SVGAGI (reference sequence). CDR3 amino acids: CASSRGASGSRSGANVLTF. The CDR3 bases are TGTGCCAGCAGTCGAGGTGCCAGCGGGAGTCGCTCTGGGGCCAACGTCCTGACTTTC.

As for this clone: One end of the junction is discordant with germline, which a read error may explain. This chain joins TRBV7-7 and TRBJ2-7; D is perhaps TRBD1 (6 bases). Germline lookup yields CDR1 SSHAT and CDR2 FNYEAQ (reference sequence). The CDR3 is 13 amino acids. CDR3 nucleotides: TGTGCTAGCAGCCCAGGGACATCCTACGAGCAGTACTTC. It translates to CASSPGTSYEQYF.

The genes are TRBV28 and TRBJ1-5; possibly TRBD1 for D (6 bases). The germline V gene has CDR1 MDHEN and CDR2 SYDVKM. There are 14 residues in the CDR3. The germline V and J ends were trimmed by 6 bases and 6 bases, with 15 bases remaining between them. CDR3: CASRYRTAGQPQHF. The CDR3 region has the DNA TGTGCCAGCAGATACCGGACAGCTGGTCAGCCCCAGCATTTT.

The chain recombines TRBV18 with TRBJ1-1; D not resolved. CDR1 is KGHSH, CDR2 LQKENI, per germline. The CDR3 runs 14 residues. The V end lost 1 base, the J end lost 0 bases, and 6 bases lay between the germline ends. The CDR3 region is CASSPRELNTEAFF. For the CDR3, the DNA is TGTGCCAGCTCACCACGTGAGTTGAACACTGAAGCTTTCTTT.

The chain recombines TRBV7-9 with TRBJ2-1, with 13 bases identical to TRBD2. Germline loops: CDR1 SEHNR, CDR2 FQNEAQ (reference sequence). V was clipped by 1 base and J by 8 bases; unmatched bases: 2. The CDR3 is 15 amino acids. The CDR3 loop is CASSLVGTSGDEQFF. CDR3 DNA sequence: TGTGCCAGCAGCTTAGTCGGGACTAGCGGGGATGAGCAGTTCTTC.

The rearrangement joins TRBV6-5 to TRBJ2-6, with D perhaps matching TRBD1 (5 bases). The germline V and J ends were trimmed by 2 bases and 2 bases, with 7 bases remaining between them. This CDR3 spans 15 amino acids. Germline CDR1 and CDR2: MNHEY and SVGAGI. The CDR3 region has the DNA TGTGCCAGCAGTTACACGACAGCTGGGGCCAACGTCCTGACTTTC. It is translated as CASSYTTAGANVLTF.

The V gene is TRBV24-1, the J gene TRBJ1-2; 7 nucleotides match TRBD1. The CDR3 consists of 14 residues. Germline V gene sequence: CDR1 KGHDR, CDR2 SFDVKD. Losses at the gene ends were 4 bases for V and 6 bases for J; bases not matched to a gene: 7. Written as DNA, the CDR3 is TGTGCCACCAGTGAGTCTACAGGGGCCCATGGCTACACCTTC. This sequence encodes CATSESTGAHGYTF.

This chain joins TRBV5-1 and TRBJ2-3, with TRBD2 matching over 10 bases. This CDR3 has 17 residues. V shed 4 bases and J 6 bases; nucleotides not matched to a gene: 14. Germline CDR1 is SGHRS and CDR2 is YFSETQ. DNA for the CDR3: TGCGCCAGCAGCACCAGGGGGCTAGCGGGAGTGGGCGATACGCAGTATTTT. Amino acids: CASSTRGLAGVGDTQYF.

The V and J genes are TRBV7-2 and TRBJ2-2, with TRBD1 as a possible D gene (5 bases). V was clipped by 3 bases and J by 0 bases, with 11 bases between them. This CDR3 spans 16 amino acids. The V gene's germline CDR1 is SGHTA and CDR2 FQGNSA. CDR3: CASSFEQTANTGELFF. Here the CDR3 DNA reads TGTGCCAGCAGCTTCGAACAGACAGCGAACACCGGGGAGCTGTTTTTT.

This chain links TRBV5-6 with TRBJ2-5; 9 bases map to TRBD2. The CDR3 runs to 16 residues. The germline gives CDR1 SGHDT, CDR2 YYEEEE. V was clipped by 1 base and J by 2 bases; unmatched bases: 6. CDR3 sequence: CASSLYFSGGQETQYF. The DNA of the CDR3 is TGTGCCAGCAGCTTGTATTTTAGCGGGGGACAAGAGACCCAGTACTTC.

The rearrangement joins TRBV12-5 to TRBJ1-4; D remains unclear. The CDR3 totals 15 residues. Trimming cost V 6 bases and J 0 bases, with 11 bases left between them. CDR1 is LGHNT and CDR2 is FRNRAP in the germline V gene. CDR3 coding DNA: TGTGCTAGTGGCCCCCCGAGTGCAACTAATGAAAAACTGTTTTTT. It translates to CASGPPSATNEKLFF.

The chain carries TRBV3-1 (or the pseudogene TRBV3-2) and TRBJ2-3; no definite D call. CDR3 length equals 15 residues. Germline CDR1 is LGHDT and CDR2 is YNNKEL (reference sequence). Trimming stripped 0 bases from V and 2 bases from J, with 9 bases between. Here the CDR3 DNA reads TGTGCCAGCAGCCAAGAGTTCGGTAACACAGATACGCAGTATTTT. Residues: CASSQEFGNTDTQYF.